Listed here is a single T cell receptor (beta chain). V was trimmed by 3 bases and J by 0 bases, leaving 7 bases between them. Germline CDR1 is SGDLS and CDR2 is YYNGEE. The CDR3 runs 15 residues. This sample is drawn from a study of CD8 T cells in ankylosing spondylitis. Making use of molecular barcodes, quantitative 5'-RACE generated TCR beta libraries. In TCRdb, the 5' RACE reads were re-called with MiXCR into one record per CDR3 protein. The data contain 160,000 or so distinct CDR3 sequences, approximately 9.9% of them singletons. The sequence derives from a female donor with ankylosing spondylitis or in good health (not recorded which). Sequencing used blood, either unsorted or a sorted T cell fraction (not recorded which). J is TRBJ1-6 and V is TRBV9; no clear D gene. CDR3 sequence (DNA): TGTGCCAGCAGCGGTGGGAGCTCCTATAATTCACCCCTCCACTTT. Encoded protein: CASSGGSSYNSPLHF.